This T cell receptor beta chain was documented in a study of blood T cell repertoires in COVID-19 (dated by TCRdb to the early 2020s). For the wider study: Samples covering the acute and convalescent phases of COVID-19 were provided by collaborators in the United States, Italy and Spain. The samples were drawn from two sources: the first 160 participants of the ongoing ImmuneRACE study, and approximately 1,300 subjects contributed by 6 global collaborators. The repertoires were released in a freely available public database intended as a resource for research on the immune response to SARS-CoV-2. The sample metadata nearly always contained a de-identified subject ID, COVID-19 status, age in years and sex. The material from the prospective study consisted of cDNA or gDNA derived from T cells, B-cell-depleted T cells, or PBMCs. The dataset comprised deeply sampled blood TCRbeta repertoires from subjects exposed to, actively infected with, or recovered from COVID-19. HLA class I and class II types, where available, came from metadata supplied by the sample provider rather than from assay-based typing.

What the research found in general, with its limitations: How much clinical and demographic metadata was included differed by source and by participant, and the metadata was provided uncurated.

About this clone: Its antigen has not been determined. Base-call qualities are not available, and no considerably larger clone is one nucleotide away.

TCRbeta CDR3 regions were amplified from genomic DNA by means of the immunoSEQ Assay, a bias-controlled multiplex PCR. The paper's processing steps were these. The number of nucleated cells in each sample was estimated by amplification of reference gene primers within the assay. To quantify the absolute abundance of each unique TCRbeta CDR3 rearrangement, sequence reads were collapsed and filtered. For each sample, productive Simpson clonality was calculated as the square root of Simpson's diversity index across productive rearrangements. The table comes from immuneACCESS by way of TCRdb, which keeps in-frame sequences with V and J called. Part of the clones is missing from these tables; in studies checked, under half for an unresolved V gene and the rest for unknown reasons. V and J calls and clone size are those listed in that table; D and trimming were worked out from the DNA. Recorded for this sample are roughly 280,000 clones; approximately 83% of them occurred a single time. Approximately 10% of the sample is taken by the ten largest.

Each collaborating institution followed its own protocols to collect whole blood in K2EDTA tubes. For TCRbeta analysis, collaborators shipped samples in one of three forms: frozen whole blood, isolated PBMCs, or DNA extracted from either of those sample types. Spanning cysteine to phenylalanine, the CDR3 consists of 13 amino acids. The read is trimmed to its CDR3 DNA, 39 bases read in frame from base 1. Trimming accounts for 5 bases at V and 3 bases at J, while the number of junction bases matched to no gene is 4. From the germline V gene, CDR1 is SQVTM and CDR2 is ANQGSEA. The V and J genes are TRBV29-1 and TRBJ2-7; 10 junctional bases match TRBD2. The sequence was collected from a woman in her seventies with acute or convalescent COVID-19. Source material: peripheral blood. The CDR3 amino acid sequence is: CSVRASGGYEQYF. The bases read TGCAGCGTTCGGGCTAGCGGGGGCTACGAGCAGTACTTC.